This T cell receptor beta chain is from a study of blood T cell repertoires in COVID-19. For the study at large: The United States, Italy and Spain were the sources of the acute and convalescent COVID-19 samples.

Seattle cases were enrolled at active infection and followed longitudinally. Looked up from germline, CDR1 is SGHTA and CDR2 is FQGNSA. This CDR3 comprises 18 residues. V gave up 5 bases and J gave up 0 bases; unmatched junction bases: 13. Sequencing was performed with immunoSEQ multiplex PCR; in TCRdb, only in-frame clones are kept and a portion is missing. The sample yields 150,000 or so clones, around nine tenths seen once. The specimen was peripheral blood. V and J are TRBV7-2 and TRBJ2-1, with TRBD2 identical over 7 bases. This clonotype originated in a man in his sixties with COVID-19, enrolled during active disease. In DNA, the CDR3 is TGTGCCAGCAGCCCGAGCGGGCTAGCGGTAAGCTCCTACAATGAGCAGTTCTTC. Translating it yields CASSPSGLAVSSYNEQFF.